The 16 T cell receptor beta chains below come from one sample, sequenced in a study of T cells after posttransplantation cyclophosphamide. Assay: immunoSEQ multiplex PCR; the TCRdb copy retains only in-frame clones and omits some. Counted here are tens of thousands of clones, 93% occurring once; the ten biggest clones make up 2.5% to 3%. The source material was PBMCs. The receptors come from a woman aged 25 to 39 in good health and a related stem cell transplant donor.

This clone was seen a handful of times. The rearrangement joins TRBV7-9 to TRBJ2-1, with 8 bases lining up with TRBD1. The CDR3 consists of 15 residues. The J segment lost 7 bases and the V segment lost 5 bases, leaving 10 bases of the junction unmatched. Germline values: CDR1 SEHNR, CDR2 FQNEAQ (reference sequence). The DNA for the CDR3 is TGTGCCAGCAGCCAGACCACAGGGGGGTGGAATGAGCAGTTCTTC. It encodes CASSQTTGGWNEQFF.

This chain uses TRBV19 with TRBJ2-7, with D perhaps matching TRBD2 (6 bases). Germline V gene lookup returns CDR1 LNHDA and CDR2 SQIVND (reference sequence). The germline V and J ends were trimmed by 7 bases and 3 bases, with 19 bases remaining between them. CDR3 length: 15 residues. This chain's CDR3 is CASTSIGRDGYEQYF. The CDR3 nucleotides read TGTGCCAGTACTAGTATAGGGCGGGACGGCTACGAGCAGTACTTC.

This CDR3 is CASSLAGLGTDTQYF. The CDR3 DNA reads as TGTGCCAGCAGCTTGGCCGGGCTAGGAACAGATACGCAGTATTTT. The chain carries TRBV5-8 and TRBJ2-3; D call uncertain. Trimming removed 0 bases from V and 3 bases from J, with 11 bases in between. CDR1 and CDR2 (germline): SGHTS, YDEGEE. This CDR3 region has 15 residues.

The chain carries TRBV5-4 and TRBJ1-3; 8 nucleotides align to TRBD1. The CDR3 is 16 residues long. The germline gives CDR1 SGHNT, CDR2 YYREEE (reference sequence). Trimming took 2 bases from V and 2 from J; bases not matched to a gene: 6. CDR3 sequence reads: CASSFLGRGPGNTIYF. CDR3 nucleotides: TGTGCCAGCAGCTTTTTGGGCAGGGGGCCTGGAAACACCATATATTTT. Drawing the rest from reference TRBV5-4 and TRBJ1-3, the complete variable domain is ETGVTQSPTHLIKTRGQQVTLRCSSQSGHNTVSWYQQALGQGPQFIFQYYREEENGRGNFPPRFSGLQFPNYSSELNVNALELDDSALYLCASSFLGRGPGNTIYFGEGSWLTVV.

This chain links TRBV30 with TRBJ2-7; tentatively, D is TRBD1 (6 bases). Germline CDR1 GTSNPN, CDR2 SVGIG (reference sequence). Trimming stripped 2 bases from V and 7 bases from J, with 15 bases between. The CDR3 consists of 13 residues. The CDR3 bases are TGTGCCTGGAGTAACAGGGCTCCGGGGGAGCAGTACTTC. It codes for CAWSNRAPGEQYF.

The CDR3 bases are TGTGCCAGCAGTTTGACAGGGGGGGTTAACACTGAAGCTTTCTTT. Translating it yields CASSLTGGVNTEAFF. The V and J genes are TRBV6-5 and TRBJ1-1; 9 nucleotides agree with TRBD1. CDR3 length equals 15 residues. Trimming removed 4 bases from V and 2 bases from J; junction bases left unmatched: 5. Per germline, CDR1 MNHEY and CDR2 SVGAGI.

Here the CDR3 DNA reads TGTGCCAGTAGTATAACAGGGGACGGTAAGACTGAAGCTTTCTTT. Translated, it gives CASSITGDGKTEAFF. The chain carries TRBV19 and TRBJ1-1; TRBD1 agrees at 7 bases. The CDR3 is 15 amino acids. V trimming: 2 bases; J trimming: 5 bases; junction bases outside the gene matches: 8. Germline V lookup: CDR1 LNHDA, CDR2 SQIVND (reference sequence).

This clone was found once. The rearrangement uses TRBV21-1 and TRBJ1-5; the D call TRBD1 from the table was never checked on the DNA. TRBV21-1 is recorded as a pseudogene. This CDR3 is built from 16 residues. CDR3 residues: CASSKGYDRSNQPQHF. In DNA form, the CDR3 reads TGTGCCAGCAGCAAAGGCTATGACAGGAGCAATCAGCCCCAGCATTTT.

The DNA of the CDR3 is TGTGCCAGTAGTATAGGACTCCTGAACACCGGGGAGCTGTTTTTT. This gives the protein CASSIGLLNTGELFF. J is TRBJ2-2 and V is TRBV19; D is undetermined. Between the trimmed V and J ends, which lost 1 base and 1 base, there was a span of 7 bases. This CDR3 comprises 15 residues. The V gene's germline CDR1 is LNHDA and CDR2 SQIVND (reference sequence).

V gene TRBV30 combines with J gene TRBJ2-6, with D perhaps TRBD2 (5 bases). With 3 bases removed from V and 0 bases from J, the gap between germline ends came to 9 bases. The V gene's germline CDR1 is GTSNPN and CDR2 SVGIG (reference sequence). The CDR3 is made up of 15 amino acids. The CDR3 DNA follows: TGTGCCTGGAGCGCGGGCCGCTCTGGGGCCAACGTCCTGACTTTC. Its translation: CAWSAGRSGANVLTF.

The V gene is TRBV7-9, the J gene TRBJ2-5; 9 nucleotides line up with TRBD1. There are 17 residues in the CDR3. V trimming: 5 bases; J trimming: 11 bases; junction bases outside the gene matches: 21. The germline V gene has CDR1 SEHNR and CDR2 FQNEAQ (reference sequence). The CDR3 DNA sequence: TGTGCCAGCAGCGAAAATACAGGGGGCGAATCAGTCTTATGGCAGTACTTC. The encoded protein is CASSENTGGESVLWQYF.

This clone was picked up a small number of times. The chain carries TRBV18 and TRBJ1-1; weak D call: TRBD1 (6 bases). Germline loops: CDR1 KGHSH, CDR2 LQKENI. This CDR3 region has 13 residues. Trimming left V 3 bases short and J 4 bases short, with 9 bases between. Here the CDR3 reads CASSPEQGTEAFF. The CDR3 DNA sequence: TGTGCCAGCTCACCTGAACAGGGCACTGAAGCTTTCTTT.

The V call is TRBV2, the J call TRBJ1-6; TRBD1 aligns across 8 bases. CDR1 is SNHLY and CDR2 is FYNNEI in the germline V gene. CDR3 size: 16 residues. The trim removed 6 bases at V and 6 bases at J, leaving 10 bases unmatched. The CDR3 DNA reads TGTGCCAGCAGCCCCTCTGGACAGGGCACTAATTCACCCCTCCACTTT. Its translation is CASSPSGQGTNSPLHF.

The chain carries TRBV4-2 and TRBJ1-1; TRBD1 agrees at 10 bases. This CDR3 has 15 residues. CDR1 and CDR2 (germline): LGHNA, YNFKEQ. Germline trimming cut 3 bases from V and 1 base from J; bases unmatched to any gene: 2. In DNA, the CDR3 is TGTGCCAGCAGCCAGTGGACAGGGGGGAACACTGAAGCTTTCTTT. This translates into CASSQWTGGNTEAFF.

The chain is built from TRBV11-2 and TRBJ1-5; D gene ambiguous. V was trimmed by 3 bases and J by 0 bases, leaving 3 bases between them. CDR3 size: 13 residues. CDR1 is SGHAT and CDR2 is FQNNGV in the germline V gene. The CDR3: CASSLYSNQPQHF. The DNA of the CDR3 is TGTGCCAGCAGCTTGTATAGCAATCAGCCCCAGCATTTT.

DNA of the CDR3: TGTGCCAGCAGTGATAGCCCAGGTGGTTCACCCCTCCACTTT. Translation: CASSDSPGGSPLHF. The chain uses TRBV2 and TRBJ1-6, with D unresolved. Germline V gives CDR1 SNHLY, CDR2 FYNNEI. This CDR3 contains 14 residues. Trimming left V 3 bases short and J 9 bases short, with 12 bases between.